This T cell receptor beta chain was recorded in a study of breast tumors, draining lymph nodes, adjacent tissues. Findings of the study overall: Tumor and nontumor repertoires were significantly more similar in luminal-like than in basal-like breast cancer. Tumor repertoires ranked between lymph nodes and nontumor tissue in diversity, with V and J gene preferences.

Samples came from axillary lymph nodes draining the breast cancer. TCRdb processed the multiplex PCR reads anew with MiXCR; each CDR3 protein has one entry. The data contain approximately 230,000 distinct CDR3 sequences, 30% to 35% of them singletons. Germline assignment: CDR1 SGHNT and CDR2 YENEEA. CDR3 length: 14 residues. Trimming cost V 3 bases and J 6 bases; bases outside gene matches: 7. This clonotype has just one count. The antigen is unknown. A much more abundant neighbour one base away suggests this may be a read error. Source material: axillary lymph node tissue. The source is a female donor with breast cancer. Some clones in this sample may be carry-over from other donors' samples. The chain links TRBV11-3 to TRBJ2-7; 8 bases map to TRBD2. The CDR3 protein is CASSFRLAYREQYF. For the CDR3, the DNA is TGTGCCAGCAGCTTTCGACTAGCGTACCGCGAGCAGTACTTC. The full variable domain, rest sourced from reference TRBV11-3 and TRBJ2-7, is EAGVVQSPRYKIIEKKQPVAFWCNPISGHNTLYWYLQNLGQGPELLIRYENEEAVDDSQLPKDRFSAERLKGVDSTLKIQPAELGDSAVYLCASSFRLAYREQYFGPGTRLTVT.